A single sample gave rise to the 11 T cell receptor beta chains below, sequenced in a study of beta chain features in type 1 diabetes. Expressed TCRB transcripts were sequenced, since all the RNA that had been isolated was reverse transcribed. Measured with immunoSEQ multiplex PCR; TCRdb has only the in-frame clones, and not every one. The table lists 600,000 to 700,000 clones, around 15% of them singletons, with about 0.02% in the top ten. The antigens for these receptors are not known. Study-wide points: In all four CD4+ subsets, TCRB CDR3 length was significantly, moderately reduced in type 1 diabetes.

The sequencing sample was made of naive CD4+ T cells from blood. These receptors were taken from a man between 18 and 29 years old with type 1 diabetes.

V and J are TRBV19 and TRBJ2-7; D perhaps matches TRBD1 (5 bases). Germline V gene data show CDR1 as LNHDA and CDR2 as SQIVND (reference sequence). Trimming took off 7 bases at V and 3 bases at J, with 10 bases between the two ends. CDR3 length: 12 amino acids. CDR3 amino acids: CASTGPYYEQYF. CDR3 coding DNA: TGTGCCAGTACAGGGCCCTACTACGAGCAGTACTTC.

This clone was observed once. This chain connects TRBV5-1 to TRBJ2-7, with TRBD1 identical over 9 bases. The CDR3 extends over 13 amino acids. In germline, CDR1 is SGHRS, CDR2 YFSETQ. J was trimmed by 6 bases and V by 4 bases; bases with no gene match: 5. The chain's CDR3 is CASSGTGLGEQYF. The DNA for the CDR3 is TGCGCCAGCAGCGGGACAGGGCTGGGCGAGCAGTACTTC.

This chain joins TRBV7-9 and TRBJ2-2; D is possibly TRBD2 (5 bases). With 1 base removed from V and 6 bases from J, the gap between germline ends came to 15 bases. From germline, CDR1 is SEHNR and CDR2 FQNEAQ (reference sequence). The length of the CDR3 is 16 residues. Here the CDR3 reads CASSLGISGGAGELFF. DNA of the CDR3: TGTGCCAGCAGCTTAGGAATCAGCGGAGGCGCCGGGGAGCTGTTTTTT.

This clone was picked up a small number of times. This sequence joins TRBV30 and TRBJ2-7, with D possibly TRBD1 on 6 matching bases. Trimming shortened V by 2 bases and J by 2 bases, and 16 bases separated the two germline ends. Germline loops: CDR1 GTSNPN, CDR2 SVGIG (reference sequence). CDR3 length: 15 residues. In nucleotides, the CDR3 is TGTGCCTGGAGTACCTTTGGACAGCTAGCCTACGAGCAGTACTTC. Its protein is CAWSTFGQLAYEQYF. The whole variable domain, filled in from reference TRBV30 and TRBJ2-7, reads SQTIHQWPATLVQPVGSPLSLECTVEGTSNPNLYWYRQAAGRGLQLLFYSVGIGQISSEVPQNLSASRPQDRQFILSSKKLLLSDSGFYLCAWSTFGQLAYEQYFGPGTRLTVT.

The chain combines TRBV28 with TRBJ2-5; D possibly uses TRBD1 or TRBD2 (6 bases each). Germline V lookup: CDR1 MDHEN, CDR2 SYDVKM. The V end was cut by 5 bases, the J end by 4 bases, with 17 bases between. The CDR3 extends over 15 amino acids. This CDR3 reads CASSPRVPGAETQYF. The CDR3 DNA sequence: TGTGCCAGCAGTCCCCGGGTCCCGGGGGCAGAGACCCAGTACTTC.

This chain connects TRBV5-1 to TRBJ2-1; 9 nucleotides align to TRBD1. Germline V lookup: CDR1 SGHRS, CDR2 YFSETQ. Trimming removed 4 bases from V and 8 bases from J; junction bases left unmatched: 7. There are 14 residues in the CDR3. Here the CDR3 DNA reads TGCGCCAGCAGCAAGGGACAGGGTGACGATGAGCAGTTCTTC. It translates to CASSKGQGDDEQFF.

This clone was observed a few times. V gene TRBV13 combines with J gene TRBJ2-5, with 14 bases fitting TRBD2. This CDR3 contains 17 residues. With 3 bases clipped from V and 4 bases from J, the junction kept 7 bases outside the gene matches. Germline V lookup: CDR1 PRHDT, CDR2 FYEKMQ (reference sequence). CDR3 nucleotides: TGTGCCAGCAGCTTGTTGGGACTAGCGGGGGCGAGAGAGACCCAGTACTTC. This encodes CASSLLGLAGARETQYF. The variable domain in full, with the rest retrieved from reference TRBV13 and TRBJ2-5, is AAGVIQSPRHLIKEKRETATLKCYPIPRHDTVYWYQQGPGQDPQFLISFYEKMQSDKGSIPDRFSAQQFSDYHSELNMSSLELGDSALYFCASSLLGLAGARETQYFGPGTRLLVL.

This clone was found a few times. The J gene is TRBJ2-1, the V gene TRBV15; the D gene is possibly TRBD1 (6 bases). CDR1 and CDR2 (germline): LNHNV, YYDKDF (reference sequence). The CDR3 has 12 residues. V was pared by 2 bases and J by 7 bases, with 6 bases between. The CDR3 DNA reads TGTGCCACCAGCAGACAGGGGAATGAGCAGTTCTTC. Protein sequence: CATSRQGNEQFF.

The CDR3 here is CSVEKGGQETQYF. The CDR3 nucleotides are TGCAGCGTTGAAAAGGGGGGCCAGGAGACCCAGTACTTC. The chain uses TRBV29-1 and TRBJ2-5; D assignment may be TRBD1 or TRBD2 (6 bases each). This CDR3 has 13 residues. Germline V gives CDR1 SQVTM, CDR2 ANQGSEA. The V end was cut by 2 bases, the J end by 5 bases, with 12 bases between.

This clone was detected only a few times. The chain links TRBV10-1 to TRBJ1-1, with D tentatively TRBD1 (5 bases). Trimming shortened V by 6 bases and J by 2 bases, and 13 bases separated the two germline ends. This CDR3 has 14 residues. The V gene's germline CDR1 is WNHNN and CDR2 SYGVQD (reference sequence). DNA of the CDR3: TGCGCCAGCAGCCCTGGACAACTCAACACTGAAGCTTTCTTT. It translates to CASSPGQLNTEAFF.

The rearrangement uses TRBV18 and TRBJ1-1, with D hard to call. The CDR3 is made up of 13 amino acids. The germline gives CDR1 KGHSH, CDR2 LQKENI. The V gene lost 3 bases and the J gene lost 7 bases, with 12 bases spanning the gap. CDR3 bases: TGTGCCAGCTCACCGACCTCCGGGAGTGAAGCTTTCTTT. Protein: CASSPTSGSEAFF.